The 30 T cell receptor beta chains listed next were all sequenced from one sample in a study of blood T cells in healthy people across ages. A J-beta primer mix and a sample-barcoded 5' primer were used in a second PCR of about 7 to 12 cycles. TCRdb reprocessed the 5' RACE reads with MiXCR, giving one entry per CDR3 protein. The sample yields some 560,000 distinct CDR3 sequences, roughly a quarter seen once. The same sample was also studied in work on T cells of mothers and their children.

Sample: blood. The receptor set was obtained from a boy younger than 10 in good health.

The V and J genes are TRBV5-1 and TRBJ1-6, with a weak D call TRBD1 (5 bases). The CDR3 covers 15 residues. Trimming left V 0 bases short and J 14 bases short, with 18 bases between. The germline V gene encodes CDR1 SGHRS and CDR2 YFSETQ. In DNA, the CDR3 is TGCGCCAGCAGCTTGGACGGACGGGACGATTCGACCCTCCACTTT. Translation gives CASSLDGRDDSTLHF.

This chain joins TRBV20-1 and TRBJ1-2; maybe TRBD1 (6 bases). The germline V gene has CDR1 DFQATT and CDR2 SNEGSKA (reference sequence). Trimming cost V 5 bases and J 1 base, with 17 bases left between them. CDR3 length: 15 residues. CDR3 nucleotide sequence: TGCAGTGCTCCTGGGGGGGCGACCCTTAACTATGGCTACACCTTC. Its translation is CSAPGGATLNYGYTF.

This clonotype appeared once. An end of the junction does not agree with germline; a read error may underlie this. The chain links TRBV12-3 or TRBV12-4 to TRBJ1-1; possible D gene TRBD1, 5 bases. This CDR3 contains 11 residues. The CDR3 coding sequence is TGCGCTGACGTTGGGGGGGCTGAAGCTTTCTTT. Amino acids: CADVGGAEAFF.

The chain uses TRBV7-9 and TRBJ2-5, with TRBD2 as a possible D gene (5 bases). From germline, CDR1 is SEHNR and CDR2 FQNEAQ (reference sequence). V was cut by 5 bases and J by 5 bases, with 12 bases left in between. This CDR3 contains 13 residues. The CDR3, as DNA: TGTGCCAGCAGCGCCCCTAGCAGGGAGACCCAGTACTTC. Translating gives CASSAPSRETQYF.

This clonotype has only a few counts. The chain uses TRBV7-8 and TRBJ2-5; 13 nucleotides line up with TRBD2. TRBJ2-1 explains the end of the DNA better; the J call may be wrong. The germline V gene has CDR1 SGHVS and CDR2 FQNEAQ. This CDR3 is built from 16 residues. The CDR3 sequence: CASSFRLAGGYNEQFF. CDR3 DNA: TGTGCCAGCAGCTTCAGACTAGCGGGGGGATACAATGAGCAGTTCTTC.

With respect to this clonotype: The CDR3 ends on some other residue instead of the conserved phenylalanine or tryptophan, so this is likely a read error. The V gene is TRBV7-9, the J gene TRBJ2-5; 13 positions agree with TRBD2. The better agreement between TRBJ2-1 and the DNA end casts doubt on the J call. Germline V CDR1 and CDR2: SEHNR, FQNEAQ (reference sequence). The CDR3 sequence is 17 residues long. CDR3 sequence: CASSLVPPGLAGNEQFL. The CDR3 DNA sequence: TGTGCCAGCAGCTTAGTCCCGCCGGGACTAGCGGGGAATGAGCAGTTCCTC.

This clonotype was counted a few times. The chain has TRBV2 and TRBJ2-5; no definite D call. V gave up 5 bases and J gave up 6 bases, with 10 bases separating them. This CDR3 has 12 amino acids. CDR1 is SNHLY, CDR2 FYNNEI, per germline. CDR3 DNA: TGTGCCAGCAGTAGGACGGGTCAGACCCAGTACTTC. The encoded protein is CASSRTGQTQYF.

Only a few counts were recorded for this clonotype. The gene calls are TRBV6-1 and TRBJ2-2, with D possibly being TRBD2 (6 bases). The V end was cut by 2 bases, the J end by 0 bases, with 10 bases between. CDR3 length: 16 amino acids. Germline CDR1 MNHNS, CDR2 SASEGT. In DNA form, the CDR3 reads TGTGCCAGCAGTGAACCCCGCGGGGCGAACACCGGGGAGCTGTTTTTT. It specifies CASSEPRGANTGELFF.

This clonotype was detected a few times. The chain links TRBV6-6 to TRBJ2-3; weak D call: TRBD1 (6 bases). Germline V gives CDR1 MNHNY, CDR2 SVGAGI (reference sequence). Trimming pared 4 bases from V and 5 bases from J, leaving 10 bases between. This CDR3 is 13 amino acids long. Here the CDR3 reads CASSSSRGDTQYF. CDR3 nucleotides: TGTGCCAGCAGTTCTTCCAGGGGAGATACGCAGTATTTT.

This clonotype was detected a few times. V and J are TRBV30 and TRBJ2-2; TRBD2 agrees at 8 bases. With V trimmed by 3 bases and J by 0 bases, 3 bases remained unmatched. This CDR3 is 15 amino acids long. CDR1 GTSNPN and CDR2 SVGIG come from the germline V gene (reference sequence). In DNA form, the CDR3 reads TGTGCCTGGAGGCCGGGACTAGCGAACACCGGGGAGCTGTTTTTT. It encodes CAWRPGLANTGELFF.

This clonotype showed up just a few times. The genes are TRBV28 and TRBJ2-5; 10 bases agree with TRBD1. Losses at the gene ends were 5 bases for V and 5 bases for J; bases not matched to a gene: 8. Germline V lookup: CDR1 MDHEN, CDR2 SYDVKM. The CDR3 extends over 15 amino acids. CDR3 residues: CASSPTGGYGETQYF. CDR3 DNA: TGTGCCAGCAGTCCGACAGGGGGCTACGGGGAGACCCAGTACTTC. The variable domain in full, with the rest retrieved from reference TRBV28 and TRBJ2-5, is DVKVTQSSRYLVKRTGEKVFLECVQDMDHENMFWYRQDPGLGLRLIYFSYDVKMKEKGDIPEGYSVSREKKERFSLILESASTNQTSMYLCASSPTGGYGETQYFGPGTRLLVL.

A few counts support this clonotype. The genes are TRBV7-9 and TRBJ2-5; unclear D gene. The CDR3 runs 15 residues. V shed 4 bases and J shed 2 bases, with 14 bases lying between them. Germline CDR1 is SEHNR and CDR2 is FQNEAQ (reference sequence). The CDR3 sequence is CASSSTRTSQETQYF. DNA of the CDR3: TGTGCCAGCAGCTCCACGAGAACAAGTCAAGAGACCCAGTACTTC.

This clonotype was seen once. The junction departs from germline at one end; a sequencing error may be responsible. V gene TRBV9 combines with J gene TRBJ1-2; D is possibly TRBD1 (5 bases). Germline values: CDR1 SGDLS, CDR2 YYNGEE. The CDR3 sequence is 16 residues long. CDR3 nucleotide sequence: TGTGTCAGCAGCGATCCCCAGGGTTCTAATAACTATGGCTACACCTTC. Translating it yields CVSSDPQGSNNYGYTF.

The chain uses TRBV7-2 and TRBJ2-5; the match to TRBD1 covers 9 bases. CDR1 is SGHTA, CDR2 FQGNSA, per germline. With V trimmed by 5 bases and J by 6 bases, 7 bases remained unmatched. The CDR3 sequence is 14 residues long. The CDR3 bases are TGTGCCAGCAGCATCGACAGGGGGAGGAAGACCCAGTACTTC. Amino acids: CASSIDRGRKTQYF. The variable domain in full, completed from reference TRBV7-2 and TRBJ2-5, reads GAGVSQSPSNKVTEKGKDVELRCDPISGHTALYWYRQSLGQGLEFLIYFQGNSAPDKSGLPSDRFSAERTGGSVSTLTIQRTQQEDSAVYLCASSIDRGRKTQYFGPGTRLLVL.

This chain links TRBV7-2 with TRBJ2-5, with unresolved D. The CDR3 extends over 14 amino acids. Germline V gene sequence: CDR1 SGHTA, CDR2 FQGNSA. V was shortened by 1 base and J by 5 bases, with 11 bases between the two germline ends. The CDR3 here is CASSLDSGLETQYF. The CDR3 bases are TGTGCCAGCAGCTTAGATTCCGGGTTGGAGACCCAGTACTTC. The variable domain in full, completed from reference TRBV7-2 and TRBJ2-5, reads GAGVSQSPSNKVTEKGKDVELRCDPISGHTALYWYRQSLGQGLEFLIYFQGNSAPDKSGLPSDRFSAERTGGSVSTLTIQRTQQEDSAVYLCASSLDSGLETQYFGPGTRLLVL.

This clonotype was found a few times. The V gene is TRBV3-1, the J gene TRBJ1-4, with 12 bases that match TRBD1. The V gene's germline CDR1 is LGHDT and CDR2 YNNKEL (reference sequence). V was clipped by 7 bases and J by 2 bases; unmatched bases: 5. There are 16 residues in the CDR3. In DNA form, the CDR3 reads TGTGCCAGCACTCCGGGACAGGGGGCGACTAATGAAAAACTGTTTTTT. Protein product: CASTPGQGATNEKLFF.

CDR3 DNA sequence: TGTGCCAGCAGTGATCGGGTGAACACCGGGGAGCTGTTTTTT. Protein product: CASSDRVNTGELFF. V gene TRBV2 combines with J gene TRBJ2-2; unclear D gene. Germline CDR1 reads SNHLY; CDR2 reads FYNNEI. Trimming left V 3 bases short and J 1 base short, with 6 bases between. CDR3 size: 14 residues.

The chain recombines TRBV5-1 with TRBJ1-6, with D perhaps matching TRBD1 (5 bases). From germline, CDR1 is SGHRS and CDR2 YFSETQ. There are 15 residues in the CDR3. Trimming removed 0 bases from V and 8 bases from J, with 12 bases in between. CDR3 protein: CASSLDSGIDSPLHF. For the CDR3, the DNA is TGCGCCAGCAGCTTGGATTCAGGGATCGATTCACCCCTCCACTTT.

On this clonotype itself: At one end, the junction sequence differs from germline, possibly due to a read error. V gene TRBV6-5 combines with J gene TRBJ1-1; 12 bases align to TRBD1. The CDR3 spans 18 residues. Germline CDR1 reads MNHEY; CDR2 reads SVGAGI. The CDR3: CASSLRGTGGRRNAEAFF. The CDR3 DNA is TGTGCCAGCAGTTTAAGGGGGACAGGGGGCCGTAGGAACGCTGAAGCTTTCTTT.

This sequence joins TRBV6-1 and TRBJ1-1; D not certain. The CDR3 spans 14 residues. V lost 6 bases to trimming and J lost 1 base, with 12 bases between them. The germline CDR1 and CDR2 sequences are MNHNS and SASEGT. CDR3 region: CASRPTAANTEAFF. CDR3 nucleotide sequence: TGTGCCAGCAGACCCACGGCGGCGAACACTGAAGCTTTCTTT.

This clonotype was seen only a few times. V gene TRBV28 combines with J gene TRBJ1-2; D remains unclear. Trimming removed 3 bases from V and 6 bases from J, with 8 bases in between. Germline loops: CDR1 MDHEN, CDR2 SYDVKM. The CDR3 extends over 12 amino acids. CDR3 DNA: TGTGCCAGCAGTTTCCTCGGAGATGGCTACACCTTC. It yields the protein CASSFLGDGYTF.

This chain links TRBV20-1 with TRBJ2-5; tentative D call: TRBD1 (5 bases). Germline assignment: CDR1 DFQATT and CDR2 SNEGSKA (reference sequence). V shed 7 bases and J shed 0 bases, with 9 bases lying between them. The CDR3 runs to 12 residues. The CDR3 DNA follows: TGCAGTGGGGTAGGGGACCAAGAGACCCAGTACTTC. As protein: CSGVGDQETQYF.

This chain links TRBV20-1 with TRBJ2-3; 11 bases align to TRBD1. Losses at the gene ends were 6 bases for V and 0 bases for J; bases not matched to a gene: 2. Germline V gene data show CDR1 as DFQATT and CDR2 as SNEGSKA (reference sequence). The CDR3 loop spans 14 amino acids. CDR3 sequence: CSAGQGVSTDTQYF. CDR3 sequence (DNA): TGCAGTGCGGGACAGGGGGTTAGCACAGATACGCAGTATTTT.

The chain combines TRBV9 with TRBJ2-7; D perhaps matches TRBD1 (6 bases). CDR1 is SGDLS and CDR2 is YYNGEE in the germline V gene. Trimming left V 1 base short and J 4 bases short, with 12 bases between. CDR3 length: 14 residues. The CDR3 sequence: CASSVSGVPYEQYF. The DNA for the CDR3 is TGTGCCAGCAGCGTATCAGGGGTCCCGTACGAGCAGTACTTC.

The genes are TRBV9 and TRBJ2-1; TRBD2 agrees at 8 bases. CDR1 SGDLS and CDR2 YYNGEE come from the germline V gene. The trim removed 2 bases at V and 8 bases at J, leaving 12 bases unmatched. The CDR3 runs to 16 residues. As DNA, the CDR3 is TGTGCCAGCAGCGTGCGAGCGGGAGTGTCCGGGGATGAGCAGTTCTTC. Translating gives CASSVRAGVSGDEQFF.

This clonotype was seen more than once but under ten times. The chain recombines TRBV3-1 with TRBJ1-4; 8 positions match TRBD1. The CDR3 runs to 15 residues. The V segment lost 3 bases and the J segment 5 bases; nucleotides outside the gene matches: 5. CDR1 is LGHDT, CDR2 YNNKEL, per germline (reference sequence). The CDR3 nucleotides are TGTGCCAGCAGCCATTGGGACAGGCCAAATGAAAAACTGTTTTTT. This encodes CASSHWDRPNEKLFF.

CDR3 sequence reads: CASSLFSGGKGETQYF. The CDR3 DNA reads TGTGCCAGCAGTTTATTCAGCGGGGGAAAAGGAGAGACCCAGTACTTC. The gene calls are TRBV27 and TRBJ2-5; 8 nucleotides align to TRBD2. In germline, CDR1 is MNHEY, CDR2 SMNVEV (reference sequence). This CDR3 region has 16 residues. V trimming: 1 base; J trimming: 4 bases; junction bases outside the gene matches: 8.

This clonotype was counted ten times or more. V gene TRBV15 combines with J gene TRBJ2-2; D is ambiguous. The CDR3 is made up of 15 amino acids. Germline CDR1 is LNHNV and CDR2 is YYDKDF (reference sequence). The V end lost 0 bases, the J end lost 1 base, and 6 bases lay between the germline ends. The CDR3 sequence is CATSRDQQNTGELFF. The CDR3, as DNA: TGTGCCACCAGCAGAGATCAACAGAACACCGGGGAGCTGTTTTTT.

The chain links TRBV12-5 to TRBJ1-2, with D perhaps TRBD1 (5 bases). The germline gives CDR1 LGHNT, CDR2 FRNRAP. This CDR3 spans 13 amino acids. V lost 7 bases to trimming and J lost 4 bases, with 13 bases between them. DNA for the CDR3: TGTGCTAGTGCAGAAGGGGAGATCTATGGCTACACCTTC. This translates into CASAEGEIYGYTF.

This clonotype appeared a few times. The chain links TRBV6-2 or TRBV6-3 to TRBJ1-2; D is unresolved. V was clipped by 7 bases and J by 5 bases, with 14 bases between them. The CDR3 spans 13 residues. In germline, CDR1 is MNHEY, CDR2 SVGEGT. For the CDR3, the DNA is TGTGCCAGCACCACTGGAGTTCCATATGGCTACACCTTC. Its protein is CASTTGVPYGYTF.